This T cell receptor beta chain was found in a study of CD8 T cells in ankylosing spondylitis. MiXCR, applied by TCRdb to the 5' RACE reads, yields one record per CDR3 protein. Found here are about 540,000 distinct CDR3 sequences, 10% to 15% of them singletons; the top ten hold under 7.5%. Remarks on this clonotype: Antigen: not known.

The CDR3 has 14 residues. V gave up 4 bases and J gave up 2 bases; unmatched junction bases: 5. Overall study findings and caveats: A TCR beta motif of roughly eight highly homologous variants appeared characteristic of ankylosing spondylitis blood.

The source is a male donor with ankylosing spondylitis. The J gene is TRBJ2-7, the V gene TRBV12-3 or TRBV12-4; TRBD1 aligns across 7 bases. Sequences were obtained from blood, either unsorted or a sorted T cell fraction (not recorded which). In DNA form, the CDR3 reads TGTGCCAGCAGTTCCAACAGGGGAGCCTACGAGCAGTACTTC. This encodes CASSSNRGAYEQYF.